A single sample gave rise to the 18 T cell receptor beta chains below, sequenced in a study of identical twins. From the 5' RACE reads, TCRdb called clonotypes with MiXCR, one entry per CDR3 protein. The sample holds under 900,000 distinct CDR3 sequences; approximately 13% are singletons and the top ten take around 1.5%. A further study also used this sample, focusing on yellow fever vaccine responses in identical twins.

Sequencing input: PBMCs. These receptors all come from a woman in her late teens or twenties in good health.

The chain recombines TRBV24-1 with TRBJ2-1; D is unclear. The germline V gene has CDR1 KGHDR and CDR2 SFDVKD. V dropped 1 base and J dropped 1 base, with 4 bases sitting between them. The CDR3 spans 14 residues. CDR3 sequence (DNA): TGTGCCACCAGTGATTTCTCTTCCTACAATGAGCAGTTCTTC. It codes for CATSDFSSYNEQFF.

V and J are TRBV12-3 or TRBV12-4 and TRBJ1-2; 10 bases align to TRBD1. The V gene end was trimmed by 7 bases and the J gene end by 6 bases; junction bases not matched to a gene: 8. CDR3 length: 14 amino acids. This CDR3 reads CASTMTGGINGYTF. The CDR3 DNA reads TGTGCCAGCACCATGACAGGGGGCATCAATGGCTACACCTTC.

CDR3 loop: CAISMGQGSSYEQYV. The CDR3 coding sequence is TGTGCCATCAGTATGGGACAGGGGAGCTCCTACGAGCAGTACGTC. The gene calls are TRBV10-3 and TRBJ2-7, with TRBD1 matching over 10 bases. V shed 5 bases and J 0 bases; nucleotides not matched to a gene: 4. The germline CDR1 and CDR2 sequences are ENHRY and SYGVKD. CDR3 length equals 15 residues.

This chain uses TRBV27 with TRBJ2-3, with D perhaps TRBD1 or TRBD2 (5 bases each). The V gene's germline CDR1 is MNHEY and CDR2 SMNVEV (reference sequence). The V end was cut by 9 bases, the J end by 7 bases, with 26 bases between. The CDR3 length is 16 residues. The CDR3 loop reads CASRSYGALAVNTQYF. The CDR3 nucleotides read TGTGCCAGTCGAAGTTACGGGGCCTTGGCAGTAAATACGCAGTATTTT.

The CDR3: CAISESPNYGYTF. Here the CDR3 DNA reads TGTGCCATCAGTGAATCCCCGAACTATGGCTACACCTTC. The chain links TRBV10-3 to TRBJ1-2; D gene uncertain. The germline V gene has CDR1 ENHRY and CDR2 SYGVKD. This CDR3 is built from 13 residues. Trimming took 3 bases from V and 2 from J, leaving 7 bases between them.

This clonotype was seen a few times. V gene TRBV18 combines with J gene TRBJ2-7, with D possibly being TRBD2 (5 bases). Germline assignment: CDR1 KGHSH and CDR2 LQKENI. CDR3 length: 14 amino acids. Between the trimmed V and J ends, which lost 2 bases and 1 base, there was a span of 9 bases. In DNA form, the CDR3 reads TGTGCCAGCTCACCAGAGGGCTCTTCCTACGAGCAGTACGTC. It yields the protein CASSPEGSSYEQYV.

This rearrangement joins TRBV20-1 to TRBJ2-7; 7 positions match TRBD1. The junction had 10 bases not matched to a gene; V was cut back by 2 bases and J by 3 bases. This CDR3 has 15 amino acids. Per the germline V gene, CDR1 is DFQATT and CDR2 is SNEGSKA (reference sequence). The DNA for the CDR3 is TGCAGTGCTAGACTTAACGCGACAGGGAACTACGAGCAGTACGTC. It specifies CSARLNATGNYEQYV.

This clonotype turned up a few times. This chain links TRBV28 with TRBJ2-2, with a weak D call TRBD1 (6 bases). Germline CDR1 and CDR2: MDHEN and SYDVKM. CDR3 length equals 17 residues. With 3 bases removed from V and 7 bases from J, the gap between germline ends came to 21 bases. CDR3 region: CASSFSTGTMLYGELFF. The CDR3 nucleotides read TGTGCCAGCAGTTTTAGTACCGGGACAATGCTCTACGGGGAGCTGTTTTTT.

The V gene is TRBV4-1, the J gene TRBJ1-2; D may be TRBD1 (5 bases). The CDR3 is 19 amino acids. From germline, CDR1 is MGHRA and CDR2 YSYEKL. Trimming shortened V by 0 bases and J by 0 bases, and 20 bases separated the two germline ends. The CDR3 sequence: CASSQENHRGGGSNYGYTF. The CDR3 nucleotides are TGCGCCAGCAGCCAAGAAAATCATAGGGGAGGAGGCTCTAACTATGGCTACACCTTC.

A few counts support this clonotype. The chain uses TRBV7-9 and TRBJ2-1, with 11 bases matching TRBD2. In germline, CDR1 is SEHNR, CDR2 FQNEAQ (reference sequence). V was pared by 4 bases and J by 2 bases, with 7 bases of the junction left unmatched. The CDR3 runs 17 residues. The CDR3 nucleotides read TGTGCCAGCAGCTACAGACTAGCGGGATCGACCTACAATGAGCAGTTCTTC. Protein: CASSYRLAGSTYNEQFF.

The V and J genes are TRBV2 and TRBJ2-1; D is possibly TRBD2 (6 bases). The germline gives CDR1 SNHLY, CDR2 FYNNEI. This CDR3 has 16 residues. The V end lost 1 base, the J end lost 1 base, and 11 bases lay between the germline ends. The CDR3 DNA follows: TGTGCCAGCAGTGAAGGGACTATATTGTCCTACAATGAGCAGTTCTTC. This sequence encodes CASSEGTILSYNEQFF.

The chain links TRBV15 to TRBJ1-2; D unresolved. Trimming cost V 6 bases and J 7 bases, with 12 bases left between them. The CDR3 length is 12 residues. Germline V gene data show CDR1 as LNHNV and CDR2 as YYDKDF (reference sequence). This CDR3 is CATSLGEGGYTF. In nucleotides, the CDR3 is TGTGCCACCAGTCTCGGGGAAGGTGGCTACACCTTC.

The table lists this clonotype with a few counts. This rearrangement joins TRBV9 to TRBJ1-2; 9 bases align to TRBD1. The CDR3 sequence is 17 residues long. Germline CDR1 SGDLS, CDR2 YYNGEE. J was trimmed by 1 base and V by 2 bases; bases with no gene match: 9. CDR3: CASSVGGQGRLNYGYTF. CDR3 bases: TGTGCCAGCAGCGTGGGGGGACAGGGAAGGCTTAACTATGGCTACACCTTC.

This clonotype was observed a few times. This chain connects TRBV6-1 to TRBJ1-2; 9 nucleotides line up with TRBD1. After removal of 7 bases from V and 5 bases from J, the junction contained 5 bases not matched to a gene. CDR3 size: 13 residues. In germline, CDR1 is MNHNS, CDR2 SASEGT. The CDR3 DNA reads as TGTGCCAGCATCGAGGGACAGGGATATGGCTACACCTTC. Translating gives CASIEGQGYGYTF.

At least ten counts were recorded for this clonotype. The chain links TRBV29-1 to TRBJ2-1; TRBD1 matches 7 bases. The CDR3 spans 14 residues. Germline assignment: CDR1 SQVTM and CDR2 ANQGSEA. Trimming at V came to 4 bases and at J to 3 bases, leaving 6 bases not matched to a gene. CDR3 sequence reads: CSVARQGLYNEQFF. CDR3 bases: TGCAGCGTTGCGAGACAGGGCCTCTACAATGAGCAGTTCTTC.

This chain joins TRBV2 and TRBJ2-1; D not resolved. Germline V gene data show CDR1 as SNHLY and CDR2 as FYNNEI. This CDR3 comprises 21 residues. V shed 6 bases and J shed 0 bases, with 30 bases lying between them. The CDR3 nucleotides read TGTGCCAGCAGCCAGGCGCAGGCACTCCTTTGGGGTGGAAGCTCCTACAATGAGCAGTTCTTC. Its protein product is CASSQAQALLWGGSSYNEQFF.

The CDR3 DNA follows: TGCGCCAGCAGCGGAGGGACGGAGCAAGAGACCCAGTACTTC. Its protein product is CASSGGTEQETQYF. The V call is TRBV5-1, the J call TRBJ2-5; D possibly corresponds to TRBD2 (6 bases). V was pared by 4 bases and J by 2 bases, with 12 bases between. The germline CDR1 and CDR2 sequences are SGHRS and YFSETQ. This CDR3 has 14 amino acids.

This clonotype came up a few times. The CDR3 sequence: CASSLDRVQLFF. The CDR3 DNA reads TGTGCCAGCAGCTTAGACAGGGTGCAGCTGTTTTTT. This chain connects TRBV7-2 to TRBJ2-2; tentatively, D is TRBD1 (6 bases). CDR1 and CDR2 (germline): SGHTA, FQGNSA. Trimming shortened V by 1 base and J by 12 bases, and 9 bases separated the two germline ends. The length of the CDR3 is 12 residues.